This entry describes one TCR beta chain. Its specificity is unknown. This record belongs to a study of cytomegalovirus exposure and HLA in healthy donors. Whole-study context: A data release that came early held approximately 85 million unique TCRs from HLA-typed donors.

Study-wide results and caveats: A prior analysis recorded that most TCR beta V segments were productive about 87% or about 30% of the time.

It was with 60 Vbeta and 13 Jbeta primers that the PCR ran. Some clones are missing from TCRdb's copy, which holds only in-frame ones; the method was immunoSEQ multiplex PCR. The table has 95,000 to 100,000 clones, roughly three quarters seen once. This clonotype was sampled from a female donor in good health and CMV-seronegative. Sequences were obtained from PBMCs.

CDR3 region: CASSTSLGTGDGNTIYF. CDR3 nucleotide sequence: TGTGCCAGTAGTACCTCCTTGGGGACAGGGGACGGAAACACCATATATTTT. The chain links TRBV19 to TRBJ1-3, with TRBD1 identical over 10 bases. This CDR3 has 17 amino acids. J gave up 4 bases and V 4 bases, and 10 bases lay outside the gene matches. Germline loops: CDR1 LNHDA, CDR2 SQIVND (reference sequence).